This TCR beta chain was sequenced for a study of cytomegalovirus exposure and HLA in healthy donors. On the study more broadly: It was reported in a later analysis that the same platform had been used for the 100 to 150 validation repertoires as for the roughly 670 first-cohort repertoires. Regarding the study as a whole: A classifier reportedly called cytomegalovirus status with high sensitivity and specificity.

Only one count was recorded for this clone. The antigen is undetermined. V lost 6 bases to trimming and J lost 2 bases; unmatched junction nucleotides: 5. The germline V gene encodes CDR1 KGHSH and CDR2 LQKENI. The CDR3 sequence is 14 residues long. TCRdb's copy holds only in-frame clones and misses some; the assay was immunoSEQ multiplex PCR. The table lists more than 90,000 clones, about nine tenths of them singletons. What was sequenced was PBMCs. The TCR was taken from a man aged 18 to 29 in good health and CMV-seropositive. V gene TRBV18 combines with J gene TRBJ2-7, with 9 bases lining up with TRBD1. This CDR3 is CASSEQGAPYEQYF. The CDR3 nucleotides are TGTGCCAGCTCGGAACAGGGGGCCCCCTACGAGCAGTACTTC.